A single sample gave rise to the 27 T cell receptor beta chains below, sequenced in a study of metastatic and nonmetastatic thyroid tumors. MiXCR reprocessed the PCR reads for TCRdb. The sample holds roughly 15,000 clones; 26% are singletons and the top ten take roughly 20%. Each patient went into thyroid surgery without having received any treatment. The sequenced sample consisted of tumor tissue. These receptor sequences come from a female donor with papillary thyroid cancer or a benign thyroid nodule (not recorded which). Some clones in this sample may be carry-over from other donors' samples.

Details on this clone: A read error is possible here, since a much larger clone lies one base away. The rearrangement uses TRBV11-1 and TRBJ2-3; the D gene could be TRBD1 or TRBD2 (5 bases each). This CDR3 is 16 amino acids long. Germline V gene lookup returns CDR1 SGHAT and CDR2 FQDESV (reference sequence). CDR3 amino acids: CSSSLAVLGDTDTQYF. The CDR3 region has the DNA TGTTCCAGCAGCTTAGCAGTACTAGGGGACACAGATACGCAGTATTTT.

The chain's CDR3 is CIVGTPNSPLHF. The CDR3 coding sequence is TGCATCGTGGGTACACCGAATTCACCCCTCCACTTT. The chain uses TRBV20-1 and TRBJ1-6; unclear D gene. From germline, CDR1 is DFQATT and CDR2 SNEGSKA (reference sequence). The CDR3 loop spans 12 amino acids.

Ten or more counts support this clone. The chain combines TRBV5-5 with TRBJ1-3; D is unresolved. Germline values: CDR1 SGHKS, CDR2 YYEKEE (reference sequence). CDR3 length: 13 amino acids. V shed 6 bases and J shed 3 bases, with 10 bases lying between them. This CDR3 is CASTLGFGNTIYF. The CDR3 DNA follows: TGTGCCAGCACCCTCGGTTTTGGAAACACCATATATTTT. The full variable domain, completed using reference TRBV5-5 and TRBJ1-3, is DAGVTQSPTHLIKTRGQQVTLRCSPISGHKSVSWYQQVLGQGPQFIFQYYEKEERGRGNFPDRFSARQFPNYSSELNVNALLLGDSALYLCASTLGFGNTIYFGEGSWLTVV.

This sequence joins TRBV11-1 and TRBJ2-7; TRBD2 agrees at 8 bases. J was trimmed by 7 bases and V by 1 base; bases with no gene match: 12. The CDR3 loop spans 16 amino acids. Germline CDR1 SGHAT, CDR2 FQDESV (reference sequence). The CDR3 nucleotides read TGTGCCAGCAGCTTAGAGGGCGGGAGGTCCTTTATAGAGCAGTACTTC. As protein: CASSLEGGRSFIEQYF.

This clone showed up many times. The chain carries TRBV2 and TRBJ2-5; a possible D gene is TRBD2 (5 bases). The CDR3 totals 14 residues. V gave up 10 bases and J gave up 7 bases, with 22 bases separating them. CDR1 SNHLY and CDR2 FYNNEI come from the germline V gene. The CDR3 DNA reads TGTGCCACCAAACTAACGGGATCAGCGGCGACCCAGTACTTC. It yields the protein CATKLTGSAATQYF.

The CDR3 spells CSASNPWVEYTHEQYF. In DNA form, the CDR3 reads TGCAGTGCTAGTAATCCATGGGTCGAATATACCCACGAGCAGTACTTC. The chain uses TRBV20-1 and TRBJ2-7; D is undetermined. V shed 3 bases and J shed 5 bases, with 23 bases lying between them. Germline CDR1 and CDR2: DFQATT and SNEGSKA (reference sequence). The CDR3 extends over 16 amino acids.

This clone has a count of ten or more. This chain uses TRBV5-8 with TRBJ1-2; D unresolved. The CDR3 has 13 residues. V was cut by 2 bases and J by 4 bases, with 9 bases left in between. Germline V gene sequence: CDR1 SGHTS, CDR2 YDEGEE. The CDR3 DNA sequence: TGTGCCAGCAGCTTCGCCGTACCCTATGGCTACACCTTC. Its protein is CASSFAVPYGYTF.

This clone was found a few times. This chain uses TRBV24-1 with TRBJ2-5; TRBD2 matches at 11 bases. The DNA matches TRBJ2-1 better at its end, which makes the J call doubtful. From germline, CDR1 is KGHDR and CDR2 SFDVKD. The CDR3 is 16 residues long. In DNA, the CDR3 is TGTGCCAGTAATACCCCGACTAGCGGGGTGGGTAGTGAGCAGTTCTTC. Its translation: CASNTPTSGVGSEQFF.

This clone has only a few counts. A read error may be the cause here, since a much bigger clone is one base away. Other DNA sequences from this sample encode an identical CDR3 as well. The chain couples TRBV5-1 to TRBJ2-5, with 7 nucleotides matching TRBD1. The CDR3 spans 14 residues. Germline V gene lookup returns CDR1 SGHRS and CDR2 YFSETQ. The CDR3, as DNA: TGCGCTAGCAGCTTGGAACGGGACAGAGAGACCCAGTACTTC. Amino acids: CASSLERDRETQYF.

The chain joins TRBV30 to TRBJ2-3; D gene uncertain. Germline CDR1 and CDR2: GTSNPN and SVGIG (reference sequence). There are 13 residues in the CDR3. V lost 6 bases and J 0 bases, leaving 10 bases between the germline ends. CDR3 coding DNA: TGTGCCTGTGTTCCCTCTAGCACAGATACGCAGTATTTT. Translation: CACVPSSTDTQYF.

This clone has a handful of counts. The chain carries TRBV27 and TRBJ2-2; D call uncertain. Deletions cut 4 bases from V and 0 bases from J, with 6 bases between. Germline CDR1 MNHEY, CDR2 SMNVEV (reference sequence). The CDR3 contains 14 residues. CDR3 coding DNA: TGTGCCAGCAGTTCCGCGGCGAACACCGGGGAGCTGTTTTTT. As protein: CASSSAANTGELFF.

This clone was detected ten times or more. V gene TRBV5-1 combines with J gene TRBJ2-6; tentatively, D is TRBD2 (6 bases). CDR1 is SGHRS, CDR2 YFSETQ, per germline. V was clipped by 4 bases and J by 2 bases, with 16 bases between them. The CDR3 spans 17 residues. The CDR3, as DNA: TGCGCCAGCAGCCCAGGGACTCCATCTACTGGGGCCAACGTCCTGACTTTC. It codes for CASSPGTPSTGANVLTF.

This clone was seen a handful of times. CDR3 DNA: TGTGCCAGCAGCATCACCGGCCGGGGGGAGGCTGAAGCTTTCTTT. Protein: CASSITGRGEAEAFF. The J gene is TRBJ1-1, the V gene TRBV13; D is perhaps TRBD1 (5 bases). Germline V gene data show CDR1 as PRHDT and CDR2 as FYEKMQ (reference sequence). V lost 5 bases and J 6 bases, leaving 19 bases between the germline ends. The CDR3 has 15 amino acids.

This clone was counted between two and nine times. One junction end does not reproduce the germline sequence, and a read error may be involved. V is TRBV6-2 or TRBV6-3 and J is TRBJ1-2; possibly TRBD1 for D (5 bases). Per the germline V gene, CDR1 is MNHEY and CDR2 is SVGEGT. This CDR3 is built from 15 residues. CDR3 sequence (DNA): TGTGCCAGCAGATACTCCGGGGCCAAAGGCTATGGCTACACCTTC. Amino acids: CASRYSGAKGYGYTF.

This clone was counted ten times or more. V usage is TRBV5-1 and J usage is TRBJ2-5; D not resolved. Trimming cost V 0 bases and J 1 base, with 7 bases left between them. The CDR3 has 14 amino acids. Germline-derived CDR1 and CDR2 are SGHRS and YFSETQ. In nucleotides, the CDR3 is TGCGCCAGCAGCTTGGAGGGTTCCCAAGAGACCCAGTACTTC. Protein: CASSLEGSQETQYF. Variable domain in full (rest from reference TRBV5-1 and TRBJ2-5): KAGVTQTPRYLIKTRGQQVTLSCSPISGHRSVSWYQQTPGQGLQFLFEYFSETQRNKGNFPGRFSGRQFSNSRSEMNVSTLELGDSALYLCASSLEGSQETQYFGPGTRLLVL.

By proportion, this clone is medium-sized. This chain joins TRBV19 and TRBJ2-7, with 8 bases that match TRBD2. This CDR3 is 15 amino acids long. Germline lookup yields CDR1 LNHDA and CDR2 SQIVND (reference sequence). J gave up 3 bases and V 1 base, and 5 bases lay outside the gene matches. Here the CDR3 DNA reads TGTGCCAGTAGTATAGCCGGGGGGGCCCTCTACGAGCAGTACTTC. Protein product: CASSIAGGALYEQYF.

Regarding this clone: Given a much more abundant clone one base away, this may be a read error. The CDR3 DNA reads as TGTGCCAGCTCACCTTCCAGTACTGAAGCTTTCTTT. It translates to CASSPSSTEAFF. The rearrangement links TRBV18 to TRBJ1-1, with no clear D. The germline gives CDR1 KGHSH, CDR2 LQKENI. The CDR3 extends over 12 amino acids. V lost 3 bases, J lost 5 bases, and 7 bases lay in between.

The table lists this clone with a count of one. The chain carries TRBV20-1 and TRBJ1-6; D is ambiguous. Germline CDR1 is DFQATT and CDR2 is SNEGSKA (reference sequence). There are 15 residues in the CDR3. Trimming pared 2 bases from V and 7 bases from J, leaving 15 bases between. The CDR3: CSARPPGGLNSPLHF. The DNA of the CDR3 is TGCAGTGCTAGACCCCCAGGTGGACTAAATTCACCCCTCCACTTT.

Only a few counts were recorded for this clone. One junction end does not reproduce the germline sequence, and a read error may be involved. The chain carries TRBV6-5 and TRBJ2-7; perhaps TRBD2 as D (6 bases). CDR3 size: 17 residues. Germline assignment: CDR1 MNHEY and CDR2 SVGAGI. The CDR3 here is CASSFSPGDCRVYDQYF. The CDR3, as DNA: TGTGCCAGCAGTTTTTCTCCTGGGGACTGCCGTGTCTACGATCAGTACTTC.

This clone came up many times. This chain uses TRBV7-9 with TRBJ1-6; no firm D call. The germline V gene encodes CDR1 SEHNR and CDR2 FQNEAQ (reference sequence). The CDR3 runs to 18 residues. V was shortened by 3 bases and J by 0 bases, with 15 bases between the two germline ends. CDR3 nucleotides: TGTGCCAGCAGCTTCGGAACATACCCGACCTCCTATAATTCACCCCTCCACTTT. It yields the protein CASSFGTYPTSYNSPLHF. Combining the CDR3 with reference TRBV7-9 and TRBJ1-6 gives the whole variable domain DTGVSQNPRHKITKRGQNVTFRCDPISEHNRLYWYRQTLGQGPEFLTYFQNEAQLEKSRLLSDRFSAERPKGSFSTLEIQRTEQGDSAMYLCASSFGTYPTSYNSPLHFGNGTRLTVT.

This clone was seen a few times. This chain uses TRBV10-2 with TRBJ2-7, with D perhaps matching TRBD2 (5 bases). Per germline, CDR1 WSHSY and CDR2 SAAADI. The CDR3 has 12 amino acids. Trimming pared 10 bases from V and 3 bases from J, leaving 13 bases between. CDR3 coding DNA: TGCGCCACCCAAAGCGGTTACTACGAGCAGTACTTC. This sequence encodes CATQSGYYEQYF.

This clone was seen at least ten times. The V call is TRBV7-3, the J call TRBJ2-7; 7 nucleotides agree with TRBD2. The J segment lost 0 bases and the V segment lost 2 bases, leaving 4 bases of the junction unmatched. CDR1 is SGHTA and CDR2 is FQGTGA in the germline V gene. The CDR3 runs to 15 residues. CDR3 residues: CASSLLAVPSYEQYF. CDR3 nucleotides: TGTGCCAGCAGCTTACTAGCGGTACCCTCCTACGAGCAGTACTTC. The whole variable domain, filled in from reference TRBV7-3 and TRBJ2-7, reads GAGVSQTPSNKVTEKGKYVELRCDPISGHTALYWYRQSLGQGPEFLIYFQGTGAADDSGLPNDRFFAVRPEGSVSTLKIQRTERGDSAVYLCASSLLAVPSYEQYFGPGTRLTVT.

This clone appeared many times. The chain has TRBV9 and TRBJ1-3; 7 nucleotides align to TRBD1. The V segment lost 5 bases and the J segment 4 bases; nucleotides outside the gene matches: 9. Germline-derived CDR1 and CDR2 are SGDLS and YYNGEE. The CDR3 runs to 15 residues. The CDR3 here is CASRGGTDRGNTIYF. In nucleotides, the CDR3 is TGTGCCAGCAGGGGCGGGACAGACAGAGGAAACACCATATATTTT. The variable domain in full, with the rest retrieved from reference TRBV9 and TRBJ1-3, is DSGVTQTPKHLITATGQRVTLRCSPRSGDLSVYWYQQSLDQGLQFLIQYYNGEERAKGNILERFSAQQFPDLHSELNLSSLELGDSALYFCASRGGTDRGNTIYFGEGSWLTVV.

V usage is TRBV19 and J usage is TRBJ1-6; a weak D match, TRBD1 (5 bases). Trimming removed 5 bases from V and 7 bases from J, with 12 bases in between. CDR3 length equals 14 residues. Germline-derived CDR1 and CDR2 are LNHDA and SQIVND (reference sequence). The CDR3 here is CASSHRGPNSPLHF. For the CDR3, the DNA is TGTGCCAGTAGTCATCGGGGACCGAATTCACCCCTCCACTTT.

In its sample, this clone was seen many times. J is TRBJ2-1 and V is TRBV25-1; D may correspond to TRBD1 or TRBD2 (6 bases each). V lost 1 base and J 8 bases, leaving 12 bases between the germline ends. Germline lookup yields CDR1 MGHDK and CDR2 SYGVNS. This CDR3 is 14 amino acids long. CDR3 coding DNA: TGTGCCAGCAGTGAATGGGGGGCCGGGGATGAGCAGTTCTTC. It encodes CASSEWGAGDEQFF.

This clone was detected ten times or more. V usage is TRBV10-1 and J usage is TRBJ1-1; 8 bases are shared with TRBD1. Losses at the gene ends were 10 bases for V and 3 bases for J; bases not matched to a gene: 7. Germline assignment: CDR1 WNHNN and CDR2 SYGVQD (reference sequence). The CDR3 is 13 amino acids. The DNA for the CDR3 is TGCGCCACCAGACAGGGGCTGGACACTGAAGCTTTCTTT. It specifies CATRQGLDTEAFF.

This clone was counted ten times or more. The J gene is TRBJ1-5, the V gene TRBV30, with 9 bases that match TRBD1. The length of the CDR3 is 16 residues. Germline V gives CDR1 GTSNPN, CDR2 SVGIG (reference sequence). The ends lost 6 bases at V and 6 bases at J; junction bases unmatched: 15. The CDR3 nucleotides read TGTGCCTGCTACACCCGGGACAGGGAAACTAGTCAGCCCCAGCATTTT. This codes for CACYTRDRETSQPQHF. The full variable domain, its missing parts supplied by reference TRBV30 and TRBJ1-5, is SQTIHQWPATLVQPVGSPLSLECTVEGTSNPNLYWYRQAAGRGLQLLFYSVGIGQISSEVPQNLSASRPQDRQFILSSKKLLLSDSGFYLCACYTRDRETSQPQHFGDGTRLSIL.